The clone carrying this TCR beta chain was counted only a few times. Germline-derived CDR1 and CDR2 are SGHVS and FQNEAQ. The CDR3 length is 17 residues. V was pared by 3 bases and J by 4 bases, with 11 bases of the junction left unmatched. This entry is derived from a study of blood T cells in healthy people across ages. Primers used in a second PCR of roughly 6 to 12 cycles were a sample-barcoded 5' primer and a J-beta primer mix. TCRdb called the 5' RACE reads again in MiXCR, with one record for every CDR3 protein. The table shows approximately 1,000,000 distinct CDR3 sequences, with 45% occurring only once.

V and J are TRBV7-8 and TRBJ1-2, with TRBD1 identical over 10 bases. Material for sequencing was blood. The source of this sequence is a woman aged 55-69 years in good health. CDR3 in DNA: TGTGCCAGCAGCTTCGACAGGGGGCGTCATTTGGGCTATGGCTACACCTTC. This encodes CASSFDRGRHLGYGYTF.